This T cell receptor beta chain was captured by sequencing in a study of a mutant IDH1 vaccine in newly diagnosed glioma. Study-wide background: Following radiotherapy alone, or alongside temozolomide cycles, vaccination was started after an interval of 4-6 weeks.

CDR1 SGHNT and CDR2 YENEEA come from the germline V gene. This CDR3 contains 15 residues. With 6 bases removed from V and 0 bases from J, the gap between germline ends came to 12 bases. Time point indicated: week 11, during vaccination. Every single dose of the vaccine, 300 ug of mutant IDH1 20-mer peptide, came with topical imiquimod. Donors had new WHO grade 3 or 4 IDH1-mutant, ATRX-lost astrocytomas. Study-level points and caveats: Seemingly, top peripheral T cell clonotype changes bore no relation to pseudoprogression. Among patients, about 94% showed immune responses induced by the vaccine.

Sequencing was performed with immunoSEQ multiplex PCR; in TCRdb, only in-frame clones are kept and a portion is missing. The table lists roughly 60,000 clones, under 85% of them singletons. Details on this clone: The antigen is undetermined.

The sequence derives from a man aged 25-40 years with glioma. The chain links TRBV11-3 to TRBJ1-3, with a weak D call TRBD1 (5 bases). The sequencing here drew on PBMCs, taken from a glioma patient whose treatment included an IDH1 peptide vaccine. Here the CDR3 DNA reads TGTGCCAGCAGGGGACGCGGCGGCTCTGGAAACACCATATATTTT. Encoded protein: CASRGRGGSGNTIYF. The variable domain in full, completed from reference TRBV11-3 and TRBJ1-3, reads EAGVVQSPRYKIIEKKQPVAFWCNPISGHNTLYWYLQNLGQGPELLIRYENEEAVDDSQLPKDRFSAERLKGVDSTLKIQPAELGDSAVYLCASRGRGGSGNTIYFGEGSWLTVV.